These 28 T cell receptor beta chains came from one sample sequenced in a study of Ad26.COV2.S vaccination and SARS-CoV-2 variants (dated by TCRdb to 2020 to 2022). Explained via the paper, the treatment or condition label denotes: roughly 19 received Ad26.COV2.S at low or high dose, single or two shots; several received placebo; per-sample allocation not given. Repertoires of vaccine and placebo recipients were sequenced from samples taken on day 63 after the first injection. To prepare the library, the immunoSEQ multiplex PCR assay was applied. TCRdb carries this immuneACCESS record with in-frame sequences only. Its versions omit some clonotypes, under half of them owing to an unresolved V gene in the studies checked, with the rest unexplained. In all, the sample holds around 450,000 clones, and about 88% of those were seen once. The ten top clones hold around 1.8% of the sample. The specimen was peripheral blood, collected in a trial of Ad26.COV2.S vaccine versus placebo. The receptors were gathered from a person aged 18-65 years who received the Ad26.COV2.S COVID-19 vaccine or a placebo.

The count of this clone is one. This rearrangement joins TRBV6-5 to TRBJ1-4; no clear D. The CDR3 spans 13 residues. Between the trimmed V and J ends, which lost 8 bases and 4 bases, there was a span of 11 bases. From germline, CDR1 is MNHEY and CDR2 SVGAGI. CDR3 nucleotide sequence: TGTGCCAGCTCTCCCCCTTTTAATGAAAAACTGTTTTTT. This translates into CASSPPFNEKLFF.

The chain combines TRBV24-1 with TRBJ2-7; TRBD1 matches at 10 bases. V lost 5 bases, J lost 5 bases, and 17 bases stayed unmatched. The germline CDR1 and CDR2 sequences are KGHDR and SFDVKD. The CDR3 contains 18 residues. In nucleotides, the CDR3 is TGTGCCACCAGTGGTGACAGGGGGCGGCCGATTCGTGTCCACGAGCAGTACTTC. It yields the protein CATSGDRGRPIRVHEQYF.

This clone came up once. This sequence joins TRBV18 and TRBJ1-1; D not resolved. V lost 6 bases and J lost 4, with 18 bases in between. This CDR3 has 15 amino acids. The germline gives CDR1 KGHSH, CDR2 LQKENI. The CDR3 sequence: CASSQRTTPGTEAFF. The DNA for the CDR3 is TGTGCCAGCTCCCAGAGGACCACCCCTGGCACTGAAGCTTTCTTT.

This clone has a single count. The chain employs TRBV11-1 and TRBJ2-5; possibly TRBD1 for D (5 bases). Germline CDR1 SGHAT, CDR2 FQDESV (reference sequence). The CDR3 is 14 amino acids. V lost 5 bases, J lost 2 bases, and 12 bases lay in between. This CDR3 is CASSPRQKQETQYF. The CDR3 nucleotides are TGTGCCAGCAGCCCTCGACAGAAACAAGAGACCCAGTACTTC.

V usage is TRBV7-8 and J usage is TRBJ1-5; a possible D gene is TRBD1 (5 bases). CDR1 is SGHVS, CDR2 FQNEAQ, per germline. This CDR3 is built from 14 residues. V lost 3 bases and J lost 5, with 11 bases in between. CDR3 nucleotide sequence: TGTGCCAGCAGCTTGACAGATCGGGATCAGCCCCAGCATTTT. Translation gives CASSLTDRDQPQHF.

This clone occurred once. This same CDR3 is encoded by further DNA sequences in the sample. The CDR3: CASSATGLQETQYF. CDR3 in DNA: TGTGCCAGCAGCGCAACGGGACTCCAAGAGACCCAGTACTTC. The J gene is TRBJ2-5, the V gene TRBV9; D possibly corresponds to TRBD2 (6 bases). Trimming left V 3 bases short and J 1 base short, with 10 bases between. This CDR3 region has 14 residues. CDR1 SGDLS and CDR2 YYNGEE come from the germline V gene.

The V and J genes are TRBV30 and TRBJ1-3, with D possibly being TRBD1 (6 bases). This CDR3 has 15 amino acids. CDR1 is GTSNPN and CDR2 is SVGIG in the germline V gene (reference sequence). V lost 3 bases, J lost 4 bases, and 16 bases lay in between. The CDR3 nucleotides are TGTGCCTGGAGCGAACGAGGGGGGGCGGGAAACACCATATATTTT. This codes for CAWSERGGAGNTIYF.

V and J are TRBV3-1 (or the pseudogene TRBV3-2) and TRBJ2-6; TRBD1 might be the D (6 bases). The CDR3 spans 20 residues. Germline CDR1 is LGHDT and CDR2 is YNNKEL (reference sequence). V lost 4 bases to trimming and J lost 0 bases, with 22 bases between them. DNA for the CDR3: TGTGCCAGCAGCCCCTTACTTTTTGTCAGGGGCCCCTCTGGGGCCAACGTCCTGACTTTC. It yields the protein CASSPLLFVRGPSGANVLTF.

The V and J genes are TRBV5-1 and TRBJ1-6, with D possibly matching TRBD1 (6 bases). V was cut by 0 bases and J by 0 bases, with 7 bases left in between. This CDR3 is built from 16 residues. Germline V gene lookup returns CDR1 SGHRS and CDR2 YFSETQ. Here the CDR3 reads CASSLGQDSYNSPLHF. The CDR3 nucleotides are TGCGCCAGCAGCTTGGGACAGGACTCCTATAATTCACCCCTCCACTTT.

The chain uses TRBV7-9 and TRBJ2-1; D gene uncertain. Germline CDR1 SEHNR, CDR2 FQNEAQ (reference sequence). This CDR3 has 11 residues. V was pared by 5 bases and J by 6 bases, with 5 bases between. The CDR3 DNA is TGTGCCAGCAGCAGGGTCAATGAGCAGTTCTTC. This translates into CASSRVNEQFF.

This chain's CDR3 is CASSRGQGETQYF. The CDR3, as DNA: TGCGCCAGCAGCAGAGGACAGGGAGAGACCCAGTACTTC. The chain recombines TRBV5-1 with TRBJ2-5, with 8 bases fitting TRBD1. Looked up from germline, CDR1 is SGHRS and CDR2 is YFSETQ. After removal of 4 bases from V and 4 bases from J, the junction contained 3 bases not matched to a gene. CDR3 size: 13 residues.

The V and J genes are TRBV6-6 and TRBJ1-6; D may be TRBD1 (6 bases). V was clipped by 0 bases and J by 7 bases, with 13 bases between them. The CDR3 consists of 16 residues. Germline assignment: CDR1 MNHNY and CDR2 SVGAGI (reference sequence). The CDR3 loop is CASSYSTGTPNSPLHF. As DNA, the CDR3 is TGTGCCAGCAGTTACTCTACCGGGACACCCAATTCACCCCTCCACTTT.

The chain uses TRBV11-2 and TRBJ1-1; no clear D. This CDR3 is built from 13 residues. Looked up from germline, CDR1 is SGHAT and CDR2 is FQNNGV. V lost 4 bases to trimming and J lost 6 bases, with 12 bases between them. CDR3 sequence (DNA): TGTGCCAGCAGCTGGACGGGCAAGGCTGAAGCTTTCTTT. Amino acids: CASSWTGKAEAFF.

This sequence joins TRBV18 and TRBJ1-4; D perhaps matches TRBD1 (5 bases). The CDR3 is made up of 14 amino acids. CDR1 is KGHSH and CDR2 is LQKENI in the germline V gene. V gave up 4 bases and J gave up 10 bases, with 16 bases separating them. The CDR3 here is CASSLTGDRGKLFF. Here the CDR3 DNA reads TGTGCCAGCTCACTAACAGGTGACCGAGGAAAACTGTTTTTT.

The count of this clone is one. The chain recombines TRBV9 with TRBJ2-7, with 8 bases identical to TRBD1. V shed 4 bases, J shed 0 bases, and the junction held 6 bases outside the gene matches. CDR1 is SGDLS, CDR2 YYNGEE, per germline. This CDR3 spans 15 amino acids. The CDR3 region is CASSLGTGLSYEQYF. Here the CDR3 DNA reads TGTGCCAGCAGCCTCGGGACAGGACTCTCCTACGAGCAGTACTTC. Drawing the rest from reference TRBV9 and TRBJ2-7, the complete variable domain is DSGVTQTPKHLITATGQRVTLRCSPRSGDLSVYWYQQSLDQGLQFLIQYYNGEERAKGNILERFSAQQFPDLHSELNLSSLELGDSALYFCASSLGTGLSYEQYFGPGTRLTVT.

This clone has only one observation. The J gene is TRBJ2-1, the V gene TRBV18; TRBD2 is a possible D gene (6 bases). V dropped 2 bases and J dropped 7 bases, with 12 bases sitting between them. CDR1 is KGHSH, CDR2 LQKENI, per germline. This CDR3 is built from 14 residues. CDR3 DNA: TGTGCCAGCTCACCATACGGGGGACGGAATGAGCAGTTCTTC. It specifies CASSPYGGRNEQFF.

The chain links TRBV3-1 (or the pseudogene TRBV3-2) to TRBJ2-7; no reliable D call. Trimming stripped 0 bases from V and 6 bases from J, with 9 bases between. This CDR3 has 13 residues. Germline CDR1 and CDR2: LGHDT and YNNKEL (reference sequence). CDR3 sequence reads: CASSQDDRFEQYF. CDR3 nucleotides: TGTGCCAGCAGCCAAGATGATAGGTTCGAGCAGTACTTC.

The chain carries TRBV5-8 and TRBJ2-1; D may be TRBD1 or TRBD2 (6 bases each). Trimming removed 3 bases at V and 8 bases at J, with 18 bases between. Germline loops: CDR1 SGHTS, CDR2 YDEGEE. The CDR3 sequence is 15 residues long. CDR3 sequence: CASSSGARFGDEQFF. DNA for the CDR3: TGTGCCAGCAGCTCGGGGGCCAGGTTCGGGGATGAGCAGTTCTTC.

The CDR3 nucleotides read TGTGCCAGCAGTGGGCCTGAAGCTTTCTTT. It codes for CASSGPEAFF. The chain couples TRBV25-1 to TRBJ1-1; no firm D call. The CDR3 is 10 amino acids. Germline V CDR1 and CDR2: MGHDK, SYGVNS. V was shortened by 4 bases and J by 6 bases, with 3 bases between the two germline ends.

The chain combines TRBV23-1 with TRBJ2-5; a weak D match, TRBD2 (6 bases). TRBV23-1 is annotated as an ORF whose role is uncertain. This CDR3 region has 15 residues. V lost 7 bases and J 6 bases, leaving 21 bases between the germline ends. The CDR3 loop reads CASTRPLYGRKTQYF. The CDR3 DNA follows: TGCGCCAGCACCCGACCACTTTACGGGAGAAAGACCCAGTACTTC.

The chain couples TRBV6-5 to TRBJ1-6, with 10 bases aligning to TRBD1. V lost 4 bases to trimming and J lost 7 bases; unmatched junction nucleotides: 4. Germline V CDR1 and CDR2: MNHEY, SVGAGI. CDR3 size: 15 residues. Here the CDR3 reads CASSFGDRGNSPLHF. In DNA, the CDR3 is TGTGCCAGCAGTTTCGGGGACAGGGGAAATTCACCCCTCCACTTT.

The chain couples TRBV10-3 to TRBJ1-2; 9 bases are a match to TRBD1. This CDR3 region has 16 residues. V gave up 6 bases and J gave up 3 bases; unmatched junction bases: 11. In germline, CDR1 is ENHRY, CDR2 SYGVKD. CDR3 amino acids: CAIRDGTGLAYYGYTF. CDR3 bases: TGTGCCATCAGAGACGGGACAGGGCTTGCTTACTATGGCTACACCTTC.

This clone appeared a few times. The chain couples TRBV27 to TRBJ1-1; D is unresolved. This CDR3 is 14 amino acids long. V was cut by 2 bases and J by 4 bases, with 11 bases left in between. The V gene's germline CDR1 is MNHEY and CDR2 SMNVEV (reference sequence). CDR3 coding DNA: TGTGCCAGCAGTTTACTCCTGGGCAGCACTGAAGCTTTCTTT. Residues: CASSLLLGSTEAFF.

In this sample, this clone turned up many times. The V gene is TRBV14, the J gene TRBJ2-3; weak D call: TRBD1 (6 bases). The CDR3 runs 16 residues. Germline CDR1 reads SGHDN; CDR2 reads FVKESK. Trimming left V 0 bases short and J 3 bases short, with 13 bases between. The CDR3 coding sequence is TGTGCCAGCAGCCAAGATCAGGGGCTGTGGACAGATACGCAGTATTTT. Translation: CASSQDQGLWTDTQYF.

The chain employs TRBV5-8 and TRBJ2-1; 9 bases map to TRBD1. The V segment lost 8 bases and the J segment 6 bases; nucleotides outside the gene matches: 12. CDR3 size: 15 residues. From germline, CDR1 is SGHTS and CDR2 YDEGEE. In nucleotides, the CDR3 is TGTGCCAGAAGATCCCGGGACAGGGACGGCAATGAGCAGTTCTTC. Its translation: CARRSRDRDGNEQFF.

The chain carries TRBV4-2 and TRBJ2-7; no firm D call. This CDR3 is 15 amino acids long. Trimming stripped 0 bases from V and 6 bases from J, with 15 bases between. Germline-derived CDR1 and CDR2 are LGHNA and YNFKEQ. CDR3 DNA sequence: TGTGCCAGCAGCCAAGATTGGGGTGTGGGCGGCGAGCAGTACTTC. Amino acid sequence: CASSQDWGVGGEQYF.

This CDR3 is CASSLTPLTGGESGANVLTF. CDR3 in DNA: TGCGCCAGCAGCTTGACTCCATTAACAGGGGGCGAGTCTGGGGCCAACGTCCTGACTTTC. The rearrangement links TRBV5-1 to TRBJ2-6; 9 nucleotides agree with TRBD1. The CDR3 length is 20 residues. After removal of 1 base from V and 1 base from J, the junction contained 12 bases not matched to a gene. Germline CDR1 SGHRS, CDR2 YFSETQ.

The chain recombines TRBV5-1 with TRBJ2-1; TRBD2 agrees at 15 bases. The CDR3 length is 15 residues. Unmatched junction bases numbered 5, after V lost 4 bases and J lost 9 bases. The germline CDR1 and CDR2 sequences are SGHRS and YFSETQ. This CDR3 is CASSPGLAGGIEQFF. For the CDR3, the DNA is TGCGCCAGCAGCCCGGGACTAGCGGGAGGCATTGAGCAGTTCTTC. Combining the CDR3 with reference TRBV5-1 and TRBJ2-1 gives the whole variable domain KAGVTQTPRYLIKTRGQQVTLSCSPISGHRSVSWYQQTPGQGLQFLFEYFSETQRNKGNFPGRFSGRQFSNSRSEMNVSTLELGDSALYLCASSPGLAGGIEQFFGPGTRLTVL.